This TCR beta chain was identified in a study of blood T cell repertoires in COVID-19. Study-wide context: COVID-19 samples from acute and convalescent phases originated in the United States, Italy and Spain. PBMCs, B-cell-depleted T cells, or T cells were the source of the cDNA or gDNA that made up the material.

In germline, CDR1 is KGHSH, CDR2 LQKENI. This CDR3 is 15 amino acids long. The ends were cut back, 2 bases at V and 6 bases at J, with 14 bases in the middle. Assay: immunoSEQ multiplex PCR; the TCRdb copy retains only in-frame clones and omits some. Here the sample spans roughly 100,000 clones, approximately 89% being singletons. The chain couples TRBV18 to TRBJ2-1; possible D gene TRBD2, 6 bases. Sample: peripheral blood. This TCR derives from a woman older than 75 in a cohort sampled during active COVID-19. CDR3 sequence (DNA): TGTGCCAGCTCACCAGGAGGGCTTCCCTTCAATGAGCAGTTCTTC. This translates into CASSPGGLPFNEQFF. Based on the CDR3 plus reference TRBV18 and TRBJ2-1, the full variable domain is NAGVMQNPRHLVRRRGQEARLRCSPMKGHSHVYWYRQLPEEGLKFMVYLQKENIIDESGMPKERFSAEFPKEGPSILRIQQVVRGDSAAYFCASSPGGLPFNEQFFGPGTRLTVL.